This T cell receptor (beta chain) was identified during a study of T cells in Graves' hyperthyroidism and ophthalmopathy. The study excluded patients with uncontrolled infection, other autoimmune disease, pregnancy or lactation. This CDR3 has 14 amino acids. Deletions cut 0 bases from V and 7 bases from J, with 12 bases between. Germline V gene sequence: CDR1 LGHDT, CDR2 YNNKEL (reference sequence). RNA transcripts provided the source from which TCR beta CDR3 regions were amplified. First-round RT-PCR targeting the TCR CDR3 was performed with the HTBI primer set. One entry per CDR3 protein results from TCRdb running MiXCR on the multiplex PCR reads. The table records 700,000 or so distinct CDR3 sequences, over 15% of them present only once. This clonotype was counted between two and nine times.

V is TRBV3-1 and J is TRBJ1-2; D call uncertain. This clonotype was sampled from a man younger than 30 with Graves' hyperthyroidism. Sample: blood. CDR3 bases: TGTGCCAGCAGCCAAGAAGGATTCCTCGGTGGCTACACCTTC. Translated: CASSQEGFLGGYTF. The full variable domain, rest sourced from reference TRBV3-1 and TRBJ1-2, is DTAVSQTPKYLVTQMGNDKSIKCEQNLGHDTMYWYKQDSKKFLKIMFSYNNKELIINETVPNRFSPKSPDKAHLNLHINSLELGDSAVYFCASSQEGFLGGYTFGSGTRLTVV.